The next 9 T cell receptor beta chains were all read from a single sample in a study of identical twins. TCRdb reprocessed the 5' RACE reads with MiXCR, giving one entry per CDR3 protein. The data contain about 220,000 distinct CDR3 sequences, 6.5% of them singletons. The same specimen was also included in a second study, on T cells expressing NK-cell markers.

Sequenced: CD8+ T cells sorted from blood. The receptors shown here come from a young woman in good health.

This clonotype was observed a handful of times. The rearrangement joins TRBV11-2 to TRBJ1-2; D unresolved. Germline CDR1 SGHAT, CDR2 FQNNGV. The CDR3 contains 13 residues. Trimming removed 1 base at V and 8 bases at J, with 11 bases between. The CDR3 nucleotides are TGTGCCAGCAGCTTAGGTTCGGTGAGGGGCTACACCTTC. It is translated as CASSLGSVRGYTF.

Remarks on this clonotype: Since the CDR3 does not end with the conserved phenylalanine or tryptophan, this likely comes from a read error. V is TRBV11-2 and J is TRBJ2-7; tentative D call: TRBD2 (6 bases). Germline lookup yields CDR1 SGHAT and CDR2 FQNNGV. The CDR3 extends over 11 amino acids. The V end was cut by 6 bases, the J end by 6 bases, with 9 bases between. The chain's CDR3 is CASSPGGEQYS. The CDR3 DNA follows: TGTGCCAGCAGTCCCGGGGGCGAGCAGTACTCC.

There are many counts of this clonotype. The chain joins TRBV7-8 to TRBJ1-5, with D maybe TRBD1 (5 bases). This CDR3 is 15 amino acids long. The V and J ends lost 7 bases and 6 bases respectively, with 19 bases between them. Germline CDR1 is SGHVS and CDR2 is FQNEAQ. The DNA of the CDR3 is TGTGCCAGCAACCCTCAGGGTACCCTCCGTCAGCCCCAGCATTTT. Encoded protein: CASNPQGTLRQPQHF.

This clonotype appeared a few times. The chain links TRBV6-2 or TRBV6-3 to TRBJ1-1; D unresolved. Per the germline V gene, CDR1 is MNHEY and CDR2 is SVGEGT. The CDR3 has 12 amino acids. Deletions cut 2 bases from V and 11 bases from J, with 12 bases between. As DNA, the CDR3 is TGTGCCAGCAGTTACCCTGAAAAGGATGCTTTCTTT. It yields the protein CASSYPEKDAFF.

This clonotype was observed a handful of times. This chain joins TRBV27 and TRBJ2-7, with a weak D call TRBD1 (5 bases). Germline V gene lookup returns CDR1 MNHEY and CDR2 SMNVEV (reference sequence). The V and J ends lost 3 bases and 2 bases respectively, with 14 bases between them. This CDR3 has 15 amino acids. The CDR3 DNA reads TGTGCCAGCAGTTTCATCGTGGGGCAACCCTACGAGCAGTACTTC. Amino acids: CASSFIVGQPYEQYF.

The chain uses TRBV7-9 and TRBJ1-2; the D is unclear. The CDR3 covers 15 residues. Germline V gives CDR1 SEHNR, CDR2 FQNEAQ (reference sequence). Trimming removed 5 bases from V and 1 base from J, with 14 bases in between. CDR3: CASSPVLESNYGYTF. The CDR3 bases are TGTGCCAGCAGCCCCGTACTGGAGAGTAACTATGGCTACACCTTC. Looking up the rest from reference TRBV7-9 and TRBJ1-2 gives the full variable domain: DTGVSQNPRHKITKRGQNVTFRCDPISEHNRLYWYRQTLGQGPEFLTYFQNEAQLEKSRLLSDRFSAERPKGSFSTLEIQRTEQGDSAMYLCASSPVLESNYGYTFGSGTRLTVV.

On this clonotype itself: The CDR3 does not end in the conserved phenylalanine or tryptophan, so this is likely a read error. The gene calls are TRBV7-9 and TRBJ2-3; perhaps TRBD1 as D (5 bases). The CDR3 totals 16 residues. Germline V CDR1 and CDR2: SEHNR, FQNEAQ (reference sequence). V shed 1 base and J shed 1 base, with 12 bases lying between them. The DNA of the CDR3 is TGTGCCAGCAGCTTAGAGATTGGGGCCGGCACAGATACGCAGTATTTA. This sequence encodes CASSLEIGAGTDTQYL.

This clonotype was detected only a few times. This rearrangement joins TRBV11-1 to TRBJ2-6; 12 bases fit TRBD1. The length of the CDR3 is 19 residues. The germline CDR1 and CDR2 sequences are SGHAT and FQDESV (reference sequence). The junction had 3 bases not matched to a gene; V was cut back by 0 bases and J by 0 bases. This CDR3 reads CASSLAPGQGASGANVLTF. Written as DNA, the CDR3 is TGTGCCAGCAGCTTAGCGCCGGGACAGGGGGCCTCTGGGGCCAACGTCCTGACTTTC.

This clonotype was seen just once. This rearrangement joins TRBV30 to TRBJ1-2, with D unresolved. The CDR3 totals 14 residues. Trimming took 1 base from V and 5 from J, leaving 14 bases between them. From germline, CDR1 is GTSNPN and CDR2 SVGIG (reference sequence). The CDR3 here is CAWSAPVLGYGYTF. CDR3 in DNA: TGTGCCTGGAGTGCCCCGGTATTAGGATATGGCTACACCTTC.